This TCR beta chain was found in a study of cytomegalovirus exposure and HLA in healthy donors. General study results and limits: Testing in vitro showed three CMV-associated chains specific for CMV antigens. Reports indicated that the classifier achieved high specificity and sensitivity in diagnosing cytomegalovirus status.

V gave up 0 bases and J gave up 11 bases; unmatched junction bases: 4. From germline, CDR1 is MNHEY and CDR2 SVGAGI. This CDR3 is 14 amino acids long. Only in-frame clones appear in the TCRdb table, and some are missing; sequencing was by immunoSEQ multiplex PCR. Of 100,000 to 150,000 clones in the sample, 80% to 90% were seen once. A note on this clone: Its specificity is not known.

This receptor was taken from a young woman in good health and CMV-seronegative. The specimen sequenced was PBMCs. V usage is TRBV6-5 and J usage is TRBJ1-4, with 9 bases fitting TRBD1. The CDR3 is CASSYSRDREKLFF. For the CDR3, the DNA is TGTGCCAGCAGTTACTCGAGGGACAGGGAGAAACTGTTTTTT.